This is a list of T cell receptor beta chains from one sample in a study of shared clonotypes between healthy human individuals. This table comes from immunoSEQ multiplex PCR, and its TCRdb copy is limited to in-frame clones, with some not included. Of roughly 1,000,000 clones in the sample, 75% to 85% are singletons; the top ten hold 0.55% to 0.7%. Sequenced sample: memory CD4+ T cells from PBMCs. The receptors come from a man in his late teens or twenties in good health. Some clones in this sample may be carry-over from other donors' samples. Each CDR3 is given with its conserved first and last residue. The D gene is left open where the match is weak. The size of a clone is reported for some rows only, either as once, few or many, or as a class for expanded clones.

TGTGCCAGCAGCGTGGCTAGAGGCACAGATACGCAGTATTTT | CASSVARGTDTQYF | TRBV4-2 | . | 14 | . | TRBJ2-3
TGTGCCTGGATGAAGAATGTGGAGACCCAGTACTTC | CAWMKNVETQYF | TRBV30 | . | 12 | . | TRBJ2-5
TGCGCCAGCAGCTTGGGGCTGGGACTTAACTATGGCTACACCTTC | CASSLGLGLNYGYTF | TRBV5-1 | . | 15 | many | TRBJ1-2
TGTGCCAGCAGCTGGAAGCGGGGGGAAACAGATACGCAGTATTTT | CASSWKRGETDTQYF | TRBV11-2 | TRBD2 | 15 | . | TRBJ2-3
TGCAGCGGTGCACTGGGCTATGGCTACACCTTC | CSGALGYGYTF | TRBV29-1 | . | 11 | . | TRBJ1-2
TGCGCCAGCAGCGACGAGGGTAGCGGGAGGGGGAATGAGCAGTTCTTC | CASSDEGSGRGNEQFF | TRBV4-1 | TRBD2 | 16 | . | TRBJ2-1
TGTGCCAGCAGGTCACAGGGTGCCCTCCACGAGCAGTACTTC | CASRSQGALHEQYF | TRBV2 | . | 14 | . | TRBJ2-7
TGTGCCAGCAGTTACTCCCTTGAAGCTTTCTTT | CASSYSLEAFF | TRBV6-6 | . | 11 | . | TRBJ1-1
TGTGCCAGCAGCCAAGGACGGAGCCCCTATGGCTACACCTTC | CASSQGRSPYGYTF | TRBV14 | . | 14 | . | TRBJ1-2
TGTGCCAGCAGTTACCTCCCTTACGATGGCTACACCTTC | CASSYLPYDGYTF | TRBV6-6 | . | 13 | . | TRBJ1-2
TGTGCCAGCAGCTTACGTAGGGTCAACGAGCAGTACTTC | CASSLRRVNEQYF | TRBV7-2 | . | 13 | . | TRBJ2-7
TGTGCCTGGAGTGTGGGACAGACACTCGAGCAGTACTTC | CAWSVGQTLEQYF | TRBV30 | TRBD1 | 13 | . | TRBJ2-7
TGTGCCAGCAGCCCGGACAGGAGCGAGCAGTACTTC | CASSPDRSEQYF | TRBV7-8 | TRBD1 | 12 | . | TRBJ2-7
TGTGCCAGCAGCTTAGGTCCCTCCAGCGGAACTTACAATGAGCAGTTCTTC | CASSLGPSSGTYNEQFF | TRBV11-2 | . | 17 | once | TRBJ2-1
TGCGCCAGCAGAGTTAGCGGGGACACCTACGAGCAGTACTTC | CASRVSGDTYEQYF | TRBV5-1 | TRBD2 | 14 | . | TRBJ2-7
TGCGCCAGCAGCCAGACTAGCGGGAGCACCGGGGAGCTGTTTTTT | CASSQTSGSTGELFF | TRBV5-1 | TRBD2 | 15 | . | TRBJ2-2
TGTGCCAGTAAACTAGCGGGGTTAACAGATACGCAGTATTTT | CASKLAGLTDTQYF | TRBV2 | TRBD2 | 14 | . | TRBJ2-3
TGTGCCAGCAGCTTAGTAGGGCAGGGGGACACCGGGGAGCTGTTTTTT | CASSLVGQGDTGELFF | TRBV7-6 | TRBD1 | 16 | once | TRBJ2-2
TGCAGCGTTGAAAGGCAGGGAGGCGATACGCAGTATTTT | CSVERQGGDTQYF | TRBV29-1 | . | 13 | . | TRBJ2-3
TGTGCCAGCTGTAGAGCGGGCCCTTTGAGCTACGAGCAGTACTTC | CASCRAGPLSYEQYF | TRBV28 | . | 15 | . | TRBJ2-7
TGTGCCATCAGTGAGTCATTCGGGAACAATGAGCAGTTCTTC | CAISESFGNNEQFF | TRBV10-3 | . | 14 | . | TRBJ2-1
TGTGCCAGCACTTTACAGGGCCAAGAGACCCAGTACTTC | CASTLQGQETQYF | TRBV28 | . | 13 | . | TRBJ2-5
TGTGCCAGCGGCCCCCCCCAAGAGACCCAGTACTTC | CASGPPQETQYF | TRBV6-1 | . | 12 | . | TRBJ2-5
TGTGCCAGCAGTTTCCTGGGCCCCGCCTCACAGGGCAGTGAGCAGTTCTTC | CASSFLGPASQGSEQFF | TRBV28 | . | 17 | . | TRBJ2-1
TGTGCCAGCAGTTACCAGGGTCGGCGGACTAATGAAAAACTGTTTTTT | CASSYQGRRTNEKLFF | TRBV6-5 | . | 16 | . | TRBJ1-4
TGTGCCAGCTCTCTACAGGGCGTAGGTGAGCAGTACTTC | CASSLQGVGEQYF | TRBV18 | . | 13 | . | TRBJ2-7
TGTGCCAGCAGCTTGGCTAGCGGGCCCGCGCAGTACTTC | CASSLASGPAQYF | TRBV7-9 | TRBD2 | 13 | . | TRBJ2-7